Included here is one TCR beta chain sequence, with context. Its specificity is unknown. Germline is not matched at one junction end, which may reflect a read error. Evenly divided among several immunoSEQ plates was the genomic DNA of each subset. Produced via immunoSEQ multiplex PCR; TCRdb's table is partial and in-frame only. The repertoire consists of around 600,000 clones, with 90% to 95% occurring once and the leading ten covering 0.095% to 0.14%. These data belong to a study of shared clonotypes between healthy human individuals. Overall study results and limits: The study sampled only blood, and tissue repertoires likely differ.

In the naive CD8 group, cells lacked CD45RO and were positively selected for CCR7, so terminally differentiated effector memory CD45RA+ cells were left out. This TCR was recovered from a woman under 40 in good health. Sequencing was performed on naive CD8+ T cells sorted from blood.

The CDR3: CASSLSERADEQLF. CDR3 nucleotides: TGTGCCAGCAGTTTATCAGAGCGGGCGGATGAGCAGCTCTTC. This rearrangement joins TRBV28 to TRBJ2-1; D is possibly TRBD2 (6 bases). Per the germline V gene, CDR1 is MDHEN and CDR2 is SYDVKM. The CDR3 consists of 14 residues.